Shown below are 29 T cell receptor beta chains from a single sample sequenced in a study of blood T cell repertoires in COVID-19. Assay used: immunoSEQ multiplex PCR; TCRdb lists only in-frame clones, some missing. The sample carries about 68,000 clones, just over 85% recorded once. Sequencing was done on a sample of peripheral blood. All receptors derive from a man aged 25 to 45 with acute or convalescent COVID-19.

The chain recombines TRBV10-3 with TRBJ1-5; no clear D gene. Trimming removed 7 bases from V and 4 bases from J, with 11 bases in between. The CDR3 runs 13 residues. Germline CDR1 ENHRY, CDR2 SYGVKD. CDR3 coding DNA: TGTGCCATCACCGGAGGTATAAATCAGCCCCAGCATTTT. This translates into CAITGGINQPQHF.

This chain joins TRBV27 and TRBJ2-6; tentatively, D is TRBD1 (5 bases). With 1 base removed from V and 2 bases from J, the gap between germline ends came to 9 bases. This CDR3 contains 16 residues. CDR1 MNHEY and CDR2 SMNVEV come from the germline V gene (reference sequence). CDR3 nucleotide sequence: TGTGCCAGCAGTTTATATAGGGGAACTGGGGCCAACGTCCTGACTTTC. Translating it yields CASSLYRGTGANVLTF.

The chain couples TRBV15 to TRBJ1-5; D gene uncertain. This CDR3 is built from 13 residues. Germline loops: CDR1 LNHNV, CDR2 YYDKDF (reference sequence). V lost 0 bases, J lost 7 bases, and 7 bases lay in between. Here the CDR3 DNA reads TGTGCCACCAGCAGAGATCTAAAACAGCCCCAGCATTTT. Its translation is CATSRDLKQPQHF.

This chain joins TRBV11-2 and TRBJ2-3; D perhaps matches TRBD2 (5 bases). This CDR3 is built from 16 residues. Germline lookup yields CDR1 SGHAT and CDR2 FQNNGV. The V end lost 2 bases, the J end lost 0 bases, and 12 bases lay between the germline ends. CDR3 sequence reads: CASSLMAGASTDTQYF. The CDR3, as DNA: TGTGCCAGCAGCTTAATGGCGGGTGCTAGCACAGATACGCAGTATTTT.

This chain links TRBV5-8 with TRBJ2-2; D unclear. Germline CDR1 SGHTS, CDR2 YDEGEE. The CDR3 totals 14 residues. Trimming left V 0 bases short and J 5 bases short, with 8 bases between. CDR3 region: CASSLGPRTGELFF. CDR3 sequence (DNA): TGTGCCAGCAGCTTGGGCCCGAGGACCGGGGAGCTGTTTTTT.

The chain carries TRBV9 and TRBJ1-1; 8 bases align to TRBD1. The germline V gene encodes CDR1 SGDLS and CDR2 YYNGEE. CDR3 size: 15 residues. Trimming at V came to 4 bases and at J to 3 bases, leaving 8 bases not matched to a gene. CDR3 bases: TGTGCCAGCAGCCCCCGACAGGGGTTGGACACTGAAGCTTTCTTT. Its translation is CASSPRQGLDTEAFF.

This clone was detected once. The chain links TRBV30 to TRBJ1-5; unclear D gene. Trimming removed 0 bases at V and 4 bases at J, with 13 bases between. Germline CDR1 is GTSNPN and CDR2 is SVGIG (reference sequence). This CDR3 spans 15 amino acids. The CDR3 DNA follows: TGTGCCTGGAGTGTGGCGGGGTCCTTTAATCAGCCCCAGCATTTT. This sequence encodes CAWSVAGSFNQPQHF.

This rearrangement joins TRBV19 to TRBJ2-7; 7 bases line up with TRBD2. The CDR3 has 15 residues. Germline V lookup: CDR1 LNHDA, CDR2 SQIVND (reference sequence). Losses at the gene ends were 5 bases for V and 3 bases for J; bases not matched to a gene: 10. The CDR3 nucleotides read TGTGCCAGTAGTGTCGCTAGCGGCTACATCTACGAGCAGTACTTC. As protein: CASSVASGYIYEQYF.

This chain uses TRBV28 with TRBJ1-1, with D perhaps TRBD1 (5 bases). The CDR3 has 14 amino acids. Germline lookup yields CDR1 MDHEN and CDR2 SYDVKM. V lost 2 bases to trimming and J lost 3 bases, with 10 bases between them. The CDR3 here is CASSLGGGDTEAFF. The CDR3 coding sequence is TGTGCCAGCAGTTTAGGGGGAGGCGACACTGAAGCTTTCTTT.

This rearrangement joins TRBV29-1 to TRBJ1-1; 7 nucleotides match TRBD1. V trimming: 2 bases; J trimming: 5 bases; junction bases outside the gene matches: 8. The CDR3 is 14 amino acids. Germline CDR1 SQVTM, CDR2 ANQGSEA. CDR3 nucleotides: TGCAGCGTTGAAAGACAGGGAGTAGGAACTGAAGCTTTCTTT. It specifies CSVERQGVGTEAFF.

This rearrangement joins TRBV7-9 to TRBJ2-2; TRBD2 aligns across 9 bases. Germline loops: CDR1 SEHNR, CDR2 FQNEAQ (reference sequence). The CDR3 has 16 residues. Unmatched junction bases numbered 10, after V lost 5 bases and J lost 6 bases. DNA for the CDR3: TGTGCCAGCAGCCCGGGGGTAGCGGGAGTGGCCGGGGAGCTGTTTTTT. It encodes CASSPGVAGVAGELFF.

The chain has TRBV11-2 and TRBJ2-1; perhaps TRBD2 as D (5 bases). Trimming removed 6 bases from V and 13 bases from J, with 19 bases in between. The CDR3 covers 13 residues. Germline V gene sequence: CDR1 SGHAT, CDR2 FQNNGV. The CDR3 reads CASRPNLGVSQFF. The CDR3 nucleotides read TGTGCCAGCAGACCCAATCTGGGAGTGTCCCAGTTCTTC.

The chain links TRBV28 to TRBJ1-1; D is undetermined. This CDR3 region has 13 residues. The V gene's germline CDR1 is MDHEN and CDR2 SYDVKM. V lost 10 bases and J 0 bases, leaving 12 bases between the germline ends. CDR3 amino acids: CATTNKMNTEAFF. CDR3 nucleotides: TGTGCCACCACCAACAAGATGAACACTGAAGCTTTCTTT.

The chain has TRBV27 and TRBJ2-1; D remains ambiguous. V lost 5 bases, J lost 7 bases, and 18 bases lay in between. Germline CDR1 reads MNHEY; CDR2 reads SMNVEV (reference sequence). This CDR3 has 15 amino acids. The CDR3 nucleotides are TGTGCCAGCAGTAAATTCCCAGGTTCAGTGAATGAGCAGTTCTTC. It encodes CASSKFPGSVNEQFF.

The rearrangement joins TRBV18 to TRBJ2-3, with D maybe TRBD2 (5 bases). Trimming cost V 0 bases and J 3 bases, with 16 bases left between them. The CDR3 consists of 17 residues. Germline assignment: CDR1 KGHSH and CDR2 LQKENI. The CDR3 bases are TGTGCCAGCTCACCACCAATAAGAGGGAGCTTTACAGATACGCAGTATTTT. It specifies CASSPPIRGSFTDTQYF.

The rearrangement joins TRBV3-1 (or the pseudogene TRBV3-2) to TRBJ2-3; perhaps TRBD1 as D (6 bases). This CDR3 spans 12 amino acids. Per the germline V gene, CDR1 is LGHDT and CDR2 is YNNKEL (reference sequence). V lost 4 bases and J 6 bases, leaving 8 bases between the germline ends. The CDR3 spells CASSRRGDTQYF. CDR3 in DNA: TGTGCCAGCAGCCGAAGGGGGGATACGCAGTATTTT.

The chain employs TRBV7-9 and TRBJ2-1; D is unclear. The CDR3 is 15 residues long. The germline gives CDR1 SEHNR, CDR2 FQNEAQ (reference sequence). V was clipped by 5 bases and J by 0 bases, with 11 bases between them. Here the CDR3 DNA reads TGTGCCAGCAGCCGAACTGTTAGCTCCTACAATGAGCAGTTCTTC. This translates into CASSRTVSSYNEQFF.

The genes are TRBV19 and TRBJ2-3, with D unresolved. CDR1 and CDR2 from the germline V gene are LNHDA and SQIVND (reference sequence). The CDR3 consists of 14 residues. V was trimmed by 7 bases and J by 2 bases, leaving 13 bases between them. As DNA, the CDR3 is TGTGCCAGTACCTACGGGTTAAACACAGATACGCAGTATTTT. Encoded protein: CASTYGLNTDTQYF.

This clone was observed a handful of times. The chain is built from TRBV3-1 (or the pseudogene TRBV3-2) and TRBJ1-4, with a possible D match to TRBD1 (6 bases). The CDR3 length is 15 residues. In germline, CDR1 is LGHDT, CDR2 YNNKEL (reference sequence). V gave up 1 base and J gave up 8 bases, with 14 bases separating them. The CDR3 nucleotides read TGTGCCAGCAGCCAAGCGACAGGCTTCGGGGAAAAACTGTTTTTT. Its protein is CASSQATGFGEKLFF.

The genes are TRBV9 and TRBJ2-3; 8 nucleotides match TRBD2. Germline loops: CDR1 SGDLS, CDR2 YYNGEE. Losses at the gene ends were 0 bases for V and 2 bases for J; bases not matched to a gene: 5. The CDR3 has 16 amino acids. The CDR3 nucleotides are TGTGCCAGCAGCGTAGTTGCGGGAGGAATCACAGATACGCAGTATTTT. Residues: CASSVVAGGITDTQYF.

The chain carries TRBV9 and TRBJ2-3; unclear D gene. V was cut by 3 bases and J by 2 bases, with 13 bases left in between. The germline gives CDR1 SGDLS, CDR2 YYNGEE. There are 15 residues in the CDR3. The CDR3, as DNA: TGTGCCAGCAGCGCTAGTGTCCCTCACACAGATACGCAGTATTTT. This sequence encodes CASSASVPHTDTQYF.

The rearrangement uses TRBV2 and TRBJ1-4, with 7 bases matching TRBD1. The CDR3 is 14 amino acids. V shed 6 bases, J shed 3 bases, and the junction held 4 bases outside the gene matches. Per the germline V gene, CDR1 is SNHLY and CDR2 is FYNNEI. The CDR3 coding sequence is TGTGCCAGCAGCGATGGGACAGCTAATGAAAAACTGTTTTTT. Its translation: CASSDGTANEKLFF.

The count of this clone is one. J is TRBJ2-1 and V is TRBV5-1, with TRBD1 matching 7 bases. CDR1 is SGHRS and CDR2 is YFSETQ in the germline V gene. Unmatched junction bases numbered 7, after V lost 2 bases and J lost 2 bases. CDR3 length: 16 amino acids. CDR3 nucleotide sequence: TGCGCCAGCAGCTTACAGGGGATTGGGGCCTACAATGAGCAGTTCTTC. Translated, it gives CASSLQGIGAYNEQFF.

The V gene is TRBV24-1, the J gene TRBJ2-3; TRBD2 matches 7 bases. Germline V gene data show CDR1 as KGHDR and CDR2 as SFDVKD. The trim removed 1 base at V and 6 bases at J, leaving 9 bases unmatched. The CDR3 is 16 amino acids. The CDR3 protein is CATSDLEFAGVDTQYF. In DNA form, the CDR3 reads TGTGCCACCAGTGATTTAGAATTTGCGGGAGTTGATACGCAGTATTTT.

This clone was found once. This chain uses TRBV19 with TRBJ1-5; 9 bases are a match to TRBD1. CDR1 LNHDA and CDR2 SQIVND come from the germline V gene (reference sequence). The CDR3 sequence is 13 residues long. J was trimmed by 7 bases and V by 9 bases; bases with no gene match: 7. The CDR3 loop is CASHRGRGQPQHF. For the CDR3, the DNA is TGTGCCAGCCACAGGGGGCGGGGGCAGCCCCAGCATTTT.

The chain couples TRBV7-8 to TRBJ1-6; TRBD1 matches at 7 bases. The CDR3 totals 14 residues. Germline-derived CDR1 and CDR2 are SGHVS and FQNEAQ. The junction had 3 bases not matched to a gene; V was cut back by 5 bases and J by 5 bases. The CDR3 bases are TGTGCCAGCAGCCAGACAGGGAATAATTCACCCCTCCACTTT. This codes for CASSQTGNNSPLHF.

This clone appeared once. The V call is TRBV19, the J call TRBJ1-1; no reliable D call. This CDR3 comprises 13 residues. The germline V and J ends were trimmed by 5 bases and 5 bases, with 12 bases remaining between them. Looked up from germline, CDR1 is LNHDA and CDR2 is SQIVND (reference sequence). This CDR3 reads CASSREFRTEAFF. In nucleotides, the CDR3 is TGTGCCAGTAGTCGTGAGTTCCGGACTGAAGCTTTCTTT.

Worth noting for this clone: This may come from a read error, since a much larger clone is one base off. CDR3 nucleotide sequence: TGTGCCAGCAGCTTAGGACAGAACACTGAAGCTTTCTTT. This translates into CASSLGQNTEAFF. The chain carries TRBV7-8 and TRBJ1-1; D is unclear. CDR1 is SGHVS and CDR2 is FQNEAQ in the germline V gene. V dropped 1 base and J dropped 1 base, with 4 bases sitting between them. This CDR3 is built from 13 residues.

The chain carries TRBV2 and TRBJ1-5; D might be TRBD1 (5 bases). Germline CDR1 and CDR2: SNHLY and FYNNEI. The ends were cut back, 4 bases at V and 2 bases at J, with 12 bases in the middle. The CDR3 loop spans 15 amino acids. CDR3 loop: CASSGGMGRNQPQHF. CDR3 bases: TGTGCCAGCAGTGGGGGCATGGGGCGCAATCAGCCCCAGCATTTT.